The 14 T cell receptor beta chains reported below all come from one sample, sequenced in a study of T cells after yellow fever vaccination. Each CDR3 protein gets one entry after TCRdb re-called the 5' RACE reads with MiXCR. The sample gives 140,000 to 150,000 distinct CDR3 sequences, approximately 6.6% of which show up once; about 0.6% is in the top ten. The starting material was CD4+ T cells sorted from PBMCs, obtained 10 days after the yellow fever booster vaccination. These TCRs come from a man aged 25-45 years who received the YFV17D yellow fever vaccine.

This clonotype was observed at least ten times. The chain combines TRBV20-1 with TRBJ2-7; D gene ambiguous. This CDR3 contains 12 residues. Germline-derived CDR1 and CDR2 are DFQATT and SNEGSKA (reference sequence). The V gene lost 5 bases and the J gene lost 2 bases, with 10 bases spanning the gap. DNA of the CDR3: TGCAGTGCTTCCGGGCCCACCTACGAGCAGTACTTC. Amino acids: CSASGPTYEQYF.

This clonotype has at least ten counts. Mismatch with germline at one junction end may stem from a read error. This sequence joins TRBV11-2 and TRBJ2-1; 11 bases match TRBD2. The CDR3 loop spans 17 amino acids. Per germline, CDR1 SGHAT and CDR2 FQNNGV. CDR3 bases: TGTGCCAGCAGCCTAGACCCTACTAGCGGGAGATGGAATGAGCAGTTCTTC. Protein sequence: CASSLDPTSGRWNEQFF.

This clonotype was picked up many times. The chain couples TRBV20-1 to TRBJ2-3; perhaps D is TRBD1 or TRBD2 (5 bases each). This CDR3 region has 14 residues. CDR1 and CDR2 (germline): DFQATT, SNEGSKA (reference sequence). Trimming took 3 bases from V and 0 from J, leaving 10 bases between them. The CDR3, as DNA: TGCAGTGCTAGTAGGGACGGGAGCACAGATACGCAGTATTTT. It codes for CSASRDGSTDTQYF.

This clonotype was seen ten or more times. The chain uses TRBV20-1 and TRBJ2-1; 10 positions match TRBD2. This CDR3 is built from 15 residues. The V segment lost 0 bases and the J segment 6 bases; nucleotides outside the gene matches: 5. Germline V CDR1 and CDR2: DFQATT, SNEGSKA (reference sequence). CDR3 DNA: TGCAGTGCTAGAGATCTACTAGCGGGAATCAATGAGCAGTTCTTC. It specifies CSARDLLAGINEQFF.

In this sample, this clonotype turned up many times. The rearrangement uses TRBV28 and TRBJ1-1; D unresolved. This CDR3 is 15 amino acids long. Germline assignment: CDR1 MDHEN and CDR2 SYDVKM. The V gene lost 6 bases and the J gene lost 5 bases, with 19 bases spanning the gap. CDR3 in amino acids: CASRRGGGGGTEAFF. The CDR3 DNA reads as TGTGCCAGCAGGCGGGGAGGAGGCGGAGGAACTGAAGCTTTCTTT.

This clonotype was seen many times. This sequence joins TRBV5-1 and TRBJ1-2, with D hard to call. The V gene lost 1 base and the J gene lost 2 bases, with 9 bases spanning the gap. Germline lookup yields CDR1 SGHRS and CDR2 YFSETQ. The CDR3 has 14 residues. CDR3 loop: CASSLSNRNYGYTF. The CDR3 DNA follows: TGCGCCAGCAGCTTGTCTAACAGAAACTATGGCTACACCTTC.

This clonotype was observed many times. The CDR3 is CASSFEDRRNYGYTF. The CDR3 DNA is TGTGCCAGCAGCTTTGAGGACAGACGGAACTATGGCTACACCTTC. The chain has TRBV5-6 and TRBJ1-2; possible D gene TRBD1, 6 bases. Germline CDR1 is SGHDT and CDR2 is YYEEEE. V dropped 2 bases and J dropped 2 bases, with 13 bases sitting between them. This CDR3 spans 15 amino acids.

The J gene is TRBJ2-3, the V gene TRBV30, with 9 bases identical to TRBD2. The CDR3 is 14 amino acids. CDR1 is GTSNPN, CDR2 SVGIG, per germline (reference sequence). With V trimmed by 4 bases and J by 0 bases, 2 bases remained unmatched. Here the CDR3 DNA reads TGTGCCTGGACTAGCGGGACTAGCACAGATACGCAGTATTTT. Encoded protein: CAWTSGTSTDTQYF. Looking up the rest from reference TRBV30 and TRBJ2-3 gives the full variable domain: SQTIHQWPATLVQPVGSPLSLECTVEGTSNPNLYWYRQAAGRGLQLLFYSVGIGQISSEVPQNLSASRPQDRQFILSSKKLLLSDSGFYLCAWTSGTSTDTQYFGPGTRLTVL.

Of note for this clonotype: Being one base from a much bigger clone, this may be a read error. The gene calls are TRBV20-1 and TRBJ2-1; perhaps TRBD2 as D (6 bases). V was cut by 6 bases and J by 2 bases, with 17 bases left in between. Germline values: CDR1 DFQATT, CDR2 SNEGSKA (reference sequence). CDR3 size: 15 residues. The CDR3 DNA reads TGCAGTGCCATGTGGGAGGCCAGAGCCTACAATGAGCAGTTCTTC. Protein product: CSAMWEARAYNEQFF.

This clonotype came up many times. V usage is TRBV20-1 and J usage is TRBJ2-3, with 7 nucleotides matching TRBD1. Germline-derived CDR1 and CDR2 are DFQATT and SNEGSKA (reference sequence). V shed 6 bases, J shed 0 bases, and the junction held 12 bases outside the gene matches. The CDR3 contains 16 residues. The CDR3 region has the DNA TGCAGTGCCCCTCCCCGGACAGGAGCTAGCACAGATACGCAGTATTTT. Translating gives CSAPPRTGASTDTQYF.

This clonotype has a count of ten or more. The CDR3 region is CASSLWGALSSGNTIYF. For the CDR3, the DNA is TGCGCCAGCAGCTTGTGGGGGGCCTTGAGCTCTGGAAACACCATATATTTT. The genes are TRBV5-1 and TRBJ1-3, with a tentative D call TRBD1 (6 bases). The CDR3 totals 17 residues. Deletions cut 1 base from V and 0 bases from J, with 14 bases between. The germline CDR1 and CDR2 sequences are SGHRS and YFSETQ. The variable domain in full, with the rest retrieved from reference TRBV5-1 and TRBJ1-3, is KAGVTQTPRYLIKTRGQQVTLSCSPISGHRSVSWYQQTPGQGLQFLFEYFSETQRNKGNFPGRFSGRQFSNSRSEMNVSTLELGDSALYLCASSLWGALSSGNTIYFGEGSWLTVV.

This clonotype was counted only a few times. The chain employs TRBV5-6 and TRBJ2-7; 10 bases fit TRBD1. V lost 6 bases to trimming and J lost 2 bases; unmatched junction nucleotides: 11. CDR1 and CDR2 (germline): SGHDT, YYEEEE. This CDR3 region has 16 residues. The DNA of the CDR3 is TGTGCCAGCACCAATGTGCCGGGACAGGGGACCTACGAGCAGTACTTC. It specifies CASTNVPGQGTYEQYF.

The table lists this clonotype with many counts. This chain joins TRBV12-3 or TRBV12-4 and TRBJ1-2; D gene uncertain. This CDR3 spans 12 amino acids. Trimming cost V 8 bases and J 7 bases, with 14 bases left between them. This CDR3 reads CASAAGSFGYTF. The CDR3 coding sequence is TGTGCCAGCGCGGCAGGTTCATTTGGCTACACCTTC.

Ten or more counts support this clonotype. The rearrangement uses TRBV20-1 and TRBJ2-7; D perhaps matches TRBD1 (6 bases). Trimming removed 1 base at V and 5 bases at J, with 15 bases between. The CDR3 is 14 amino acids. CDR1 DFQATT and CDR2 SNEGSKA come from the germline V gene (reference sequence). Here the CDR3 DNA reads TGCAGTGCTAGAGCCGGACAGAGAGGGAACGAGCAGTACTTC. It specifies CSARAGQRGNEQYF.